Shown below are 19 T cell receptor beta chains from a single sample sequenced in a study of blood T cell repertoires in COVID-19. Assay used: immunoSEQ multiplex PCR; TCRdb lists only in-frame clones, some missing. Of some 300,000 clones listed, about nine tenths were seen once; the top ten hold 1.8%. Specimen: peripheral blood. The receptors were sampled from a woman in her twenties or thirties with COVID-19, enrolled during active disease.

The chain joins TRBV9 to TRBJ2-7, with D possibly TRBD2 on 6 matching bases. This CDR3 has 15 amino acids. The V end was cut by 0 bases, the J end by 2 bases, with 12 bases between. Germline V gene lookup returns CDR1 SGDLS and CDR2 YYNGEE. CDR3 region: CASSVEEGSTYEQYF. CDR3 sequence (DNA): TGTGCCAGCAGCGTAGAGGAGGGGAGTACCTACGAGCAGTACTTC.

The V call is TRBV6-1, the J call TRBJ1-2; D is unresolved. Germline V gives CDR1 MNHNS, CDR2 SASEGT. This CDR3 is 16 amino acids long. Trimming took 2 bases from V and 4 from J, leaving 17 bases between them. In nucleotides, the CDR3 is TGTGCCAGCAGTGAATTTGTGGACTCCGGCGGCTATGGCTACACCTTC. Translation gives CASSEFVDSGGYGYTF.

The chain couples TRBV27 to TRBJ1-1; 7 bases are shared with TRBD1. Per the germline V gene, CDR1 is MNHEY and CDR2 is SMNVEV (reference sequence). This CDR3 spans 13 amino acids. V lost 2 bases and J lost 7; bases outside the gene matches: 4. The DNA for the CDR3 is TGTGCCAGCAGTTTAAAGGGGGCAGGTGAAGCTTTCTTT. It yields the protein CASSLKGAGEAFF.

V usage is TRBV5-1 and J usage is TRBJ2-3; 14 positions match TRBD2. The germline gives CDR1 SGHRS, CDR2 YFSETQ. The V and J ends lost 4 bases and 2 bases, in that order; junction bases with no gene match: 6. The CDR3 extends over 17 amino acids. The CDR3 spells CASSPTSGGAFTDTQYF. CDR3 nucleotide sequence: TGCGCCAGCAGCCCGACTAGCGGGGGGGCATTCACAGATACGCAGTATTTT.

The chain links TRBV11-3 to TRBJ1-5, with TRBD1 matching over 7 bases. Germline V gene sequence: CDR1 SGHNT, CDR2 YENEEA. This CDR3 contains 14 residues. Trimming removed 4 bases from V and 7 bases from J; junction bases left unmatched: 7. The CDR3 bases are TGTGCCAGCAGCTCCGACAGGGTATGGCAGCCCCAGCATTTT. Protein sequence: CASSSDRVWQPQHF. The full variable domain, its missing parts supplied by reference TRBV11-3 and TRBJ1-5, is EAGVVQSPRYKIIEKKQPVAFWCNPISGHNTLYWYLQNLGQGPELLIRYENEEAVDDSQLPKDRFSAERLKGVDSTLKIQPAELGDSAVYLCASSSDRVWQPQHFGDGTRLSIL.

This clone is a singleton in its sample. The rearrangement links TRBV2 to TRBJ1-2, with 10 bases lining up with TRBD1. Germline V gene data show CDR1 as SNHLY and CDR2 as FYNNEI. J lost 3 bases, V lost 9 bases, and 10 bases had no gene match. The CDR3 runs 15 residues. The CDR3 DNA reads as TGTGCCAGTATCGGACAGGGGGTCTTAGACTATGGCTACACCTTC. Translated, it gives CASIGQGVLDYGYTF.

Concerning this clone: The junction does not match germline at one end; this may be a read error. The chain recombines TRBV7-7 with TRBJ1-6; 8 bases fit TRBD1. Per germline, CDR1 SSHAT and CDR2 FNYEAQ (reference sequence). This CDR3 contains 16 residues. CDR3 DNA: TGTGCTAGCAGCACGGAGCCGACAGGGGTGGACTCACCCCTCCACTTT. Protein: CASSTEPTGVDSPLHF.

The gene calls are TRBV18 and TRBJ2-5; D gene unclear. Germline V gives CDR1 KGHSH, CDR2 LQKENI. V was trimmed by 3 bases and J by 2 bases, leaving 7 bases between them. There are 13 residues in the CDR3. The CDR3 DNA sequence: TGTGCCAGCTCACCCACAAGACAAGAGACCCAGTACTTC. Translating it yields CASSPTRQETQYF.

The J gene is TRBJ1-2, the V gene TRBV5-1, with unresolved D. V was trimmed by 2 bases and J by 5 bases, leaving 10 bases between them. The germline V gene encodes CDR1 SGHRS and CDR2 YFSETQ. CDR3 length equals 13 residues. The CDR3 DNA is TGCGCCAGCAGCTTTGTCAGCGGTTATGGCTACACCTTC. Translation gives CASSFVSGYGYTF.

V usage is TRBV5-1 and J usage is TRBJ2-3; unclear D gene. The germline CDR1 and CDR2 sequences are SGHRS and YFSETQ. The CDR3 runs to 11 residues. Trimming shortened V by 7 bases and J by 3 bases, and 6 bases separated the two germline ends. The CDR3 bases are TGCGCCAGCCGTTATACAGATACGCAGTATTTT. This gives the protein CASRYTDTQYF.

The chain has TRBV19 and TRBJ1-2; D is uncertain. The CDR3 length is 13 residues. The V and J ends lost 0 bases and 1 base respectively, with 3 bases between them. Germline assignment: CDR1 LNHDA and CDR2 SQIVND (reference sequence). The chain's CDR3 is CASSIDFNYGYTF. CDR3 DNA: TGTGCCAGTAGTATAGACTTTAACTATGGCTACACCTTC.

This chain joins TRBV3-1 (or the pseudogene TRBV3-2) and TRBJ2-1; 11 positions match TRBD2. Germline values: CDR1 LGHDT, CDR2 YNNKEL (reference sequence). The V segment lost 1 base and the J segment 4 bases; nucleotides outside the gene matches: 3. The CDR3 totals 16 residues. This CDR3 reads CASSQGASGGYNEQFF. DNA for the CDR3: TGTGCCAGCAGCCAAGGGGCTAGCGGGGGGTACAATGAGCAGTTCTTC.

J is TRBJ1-2 and V is TRBV5-6; D is possibly TRBD1 (5 bases). Trimming left V 4 bases short and J 4 bases short, with 11 bases between. CDR1 is SGHDT, CDR2 YYEEEE, per germline. This CDR3 contains 13 residues. CDR3 protein: CASSLPTVYGYTF. CDR3 DNA sequence: TGTGCCAGCAGCCTACCGACAGTCTATGGCTACACCTTC.

The V call is TRBV12-2, the J call TRBJ1-1; the D call in the table, TRBD1, was not verified against the DNA. TRBV12-2 is marked as a pseudogene. The CDR3 consists of 12 residues. CDR3 nucleotides: TGTGCAAGTCGCCGACAGTATACTGAAGCTTTCTTT. Its translation is CASRRQYTEAFF.

As for this clone: At the DNA level, this CDR3 is encoded by other sequences in the same sample as well. The chain employs TRBV24-1 and TRBJ1-2; D is possibly TRBD1 (6 bases). CDR3 size: 13 residues. The ends were cut back, 5 bases at V and 5 bases at J, with 11 bases in the middle. Germline loops: CDR1 KGHDR, CDR2 SFDVKD. This chain's CDR3 is CATSAGRGYGYTF. The CDR3 DNA is TGTGCCACCAGTGCGGGAAGGGGGTATGGCTACACCTTC.

The J gene is TRBJ2-3, the V gene TRBV7-9, with D possibly being TRBD2 (5 bases). This CDR3 spans 14 amino acids. Germline CDR1 SEHNR, CDR2 FQNEAQ (reference sequence). Trimming cost V 2 bases and J 3 bases, with 9 bases left between them. CDR3 coding DNA: TGTGCCAGCAGCTTAACGGGGTCAACAGATACGCAGTATTTT. It codes for CASSLTGSTDTQYF.

The J gene is TRBJ2-3, the V gene TRBV5-1; 9 nucleotides align to TRBD2. The CDR3 spans 16 residues. Germline CDR1 and CDR2: SGHRS and YFSETQ. Trimming at V came to 3 bases and at J to 7 bases, leaving 12 bases not matched to a gene. The CDR3 here is CASSSEPSGGPHTQYF. As DNA, the CDR3 is TGCGCCAGCAGCTCGGAGCCCAGCGGGGGGCCACATACGCAGTATTTT.

The chain is built from TRBV24-1 and TRBJ2-2; D not certain. The ends were cut back, 3 bases at V and 2 bases at J, with 12 bases in the middle. The CDR3 is made up of 16 amino acids. Germline V CDR1 and CDR2: KGHDR, SFDVKD. CDR3 amino acids: CATSDPTRINTGELFF. The CDR3 nucleotides read TGTGCCACCAGTGATCCGACAAGAATTAACACCGGGGAGCTGTTTTTT.

The genes are TRBV15 and TRBJ1-1; tentative D call: TRBD1 (6 bases). This CDR3 spans 14 amino acids. V was trimmed by 3 bases and J by 5 bases, leaving 13 bases between them. CDR1 is LNHNV and CDR2 is YYDKDF in the germline V gene (reference sequence). The CDR3: CATSSKSQGTEAFF. The CDR3 DNA reads TGTGCCACCAGCAGCAAGTCGCAGGGGACTGAAGCTTTCTTT.